The 11 T cell receptor beta chains listed next were all sequenced from one sample in a study of T-cell memory formation after mild COVID-19. TCRdb redid the calling of the 5' RACE reads with MiXCR, one entry per CDR3 protein. This sample has roughly 110,000 distinct CDR3 sequences, with roughly 12% found just once. Sequencing was performed on PBMCs or a T cell subset sorted from them (not recorded which). These receptors were collected from an adult woman who had mild COVID-19 (a few samples of this study predate the infection). Cell type and time point are not known.

V usage is TRBV12-3 or TRBV12-4 and J usage is TRBJ2-3, with TRBD2 as a possible D gene (6 bases). V was cut by 6 bases and J by 7 bases, with 14 bases left in between. The CDR3 loop spans 13 amino acids. CDR3 residues: CASRGGRENTQYF. CDR3 in DNA: TGTGCCAGCAGGGGAGGACGGGAGAATACGCAGTATTTT.

Here the CDR3 reads CASSQNMYEQFF. The CDR3 nucleotides read TGCGCCAGCAGCCAAAATATGTATGAGCAGTTCTTC. This chain links TRBV4-1 with TRBJ2-1; D not resolved. CDR1 is MGHRA and CDR2 is YSYEKL in the germline V gene. This CDR3 spans 12 amino acids. Trimming shortened V by 2 bases and J by 8 bases, and 7 bases separated the two germline ends.

The chain employs TRBV29-1 and TRBJ2-7; 7 bases are a match to TRBD1. The CDR3 runs 14 residues. The germline CDR1 and CDR2 sequences are SQVTM and ANQGSEA. After removal of 4 bases from V and 1 base from J, the junction contained 7 bases not matched to a gene. CDR3 sequence reads: CSVGGTDYSYEQYF. The CDR3 region has the DNA TGCAGCGTTGGGGGGACAGACTATTCCTACGAGCAGTACTTC.

In this sample, this clonotype turned up a few times. The rearrangement links TRBV29-1 to TRBJ2-1, with D possibly matching TRBD2 (7 bases). Trimming stripped 4 bases from V and 5 bases from J, with 12 bases between. CDR3 length equals 13 residues. In germline, CDR1 is SQVTM, CDR2 ANQGSEA. The CDR3 here is CSVVGGPHNEQFF. In DNA, the CDR3 is TGCAGCGTTGTCGGGGGGCCACACAATGAGCAGTTCTTC.

This clonotype turned up a few times. The J gene is TRBJ2-7, the V gene TRBV7-8; 8 bases fit TRBD1. J gave up 2 bases and V 1 base, and 4 bases lay outside the gene matches. CDR1 SGHVS and CDR2 FQNEAQ come from the germline V gene. This CDR3 has 15 amino acids. The DNA for the CDR3 is TGTGCCAGCAGCTTAGTATCAGGGGGCGCCTACGAGCAGTACTTC. Amino acids: CASSLVSGGAYEQYF. Based on the CDR3 plus reference TRBV7-8 and TRBJ2-7, the full variable domain is GAGVSQSPRYKVAKRGQDVALRCDPISGHVSLFWYQQALGQGPEFLTYFQNEAQLDKSGLPSDRFFAERPEGSVSTLKIQRTQQEDSAVYLCASSLVSGGAYEQYFGPGTRLTVT.

This clonotype has just a few counts. The V and J genes are TRBV6-5 and TRBJ1-1; D call uncertain. Trimming stripped 2 bases from V and 5 bases from J, with 15 bases between. From germline, CDR1 is MNHEY and CDR2 SVGAGI. The CDR3 spans 15 residues. In DNA, the CDR3 is TGTGCCAGCAGTTACGGTATGGAAGCTACAACTGAAGCTTTCTTT. Protein: CASSYGMEATTEAFF.

This clonotype was counted only a few times. This rearrangement joins TRBV7-3 to TRBJ2-3; D might be TRBD1 (5 bases). CDR3 length equals 13 residues. The germline V gene has CDR1 SGHTA and CDR2 FQGTGA. Trimming took off 8 bases at V and 2 bases at J, with 11 bases between the two ends. The CDR3 reads CASGAADTDTQYF. The CDR3 nucleotides read TGTGCCAGCGGGGCGGCGGACACAGATACGCAGTATTTT.

This clonotype was counted only a few times. The J gene is TRBJ1-2, the V gene TRBV7-8; the match to TRBD1 covers 10 bases. Germline values: CDR1 SGHVS, CDR2 FQNEAQ. The ends lost 5 bases at V and 8 bases at J; junction bases unmatched: 14. The CDR3 extends over 16 amino acids. The CDR3 sequence: CASSMYSGTGATGYTF. The DNA for the CDR3 is TGTGCCAGCAGCATGTACTCCGGGACAGGGGCAACGGGCTACACCTTC.

This clonotype occurred a few times. V is TRBV9 and J is TRBJ2-2; unclear D gene. The CDR3 extends over 16 amino acids. Trimming pared 3 bases from V and 1 base from J, leaving 13 bases between. CDR1 is SGDLS and CDR2 is YYNGEE in the germline V gene. The CDR3 DNA sequence: TGTGCCAGCAGCGATTCATTAACAGTGAACACCGGGGAGCTGTTTTTT. This gives the protein CASSDSLTVNTGELFF.

This clonotype has just a few counts. CDR3 region: CASSESLGTDGYTF. The CDR3 DNA sequence: TGTGCCAGCAGTGAATCCCTGGGGACGGATGGCTACACCTTC. The rearrangement uses TRBV2 and TRBJ1-2, with D maybe TRBD1 (5 bases). Germline CDR1 is SNHLY and CDR2 is FYNNEI. V was cut by 2 bases and J by 6 bases, with 13 bases left in between. The CDR3 extends over 14 amino acids. Drawing the rest from reference TRBV2 and TRBJ1-2, the complete variable domain is EPEVTQTPSHQVTQMGQEVILRCVPISNHLYFYWYRQILGQKVEFLVSFYNNEISEKSEIFDDQFSVERPDGSNFTLKIRSTKLEDSAMYFCASSESLGTDGYTFGSGTRLTVV.

The chain links TRBV5-1 to TRBJ2-1; 7 bases are shared with TRBD1. This CDR3 has 13 residues. The J segment lost 7 bases and the V segment lost 0 bases, leaving 1 base of the junction unmatched. Germline V CDR1 and CDR2: SGHRS, YFSETQ. CDR3 DNA sequence: TGCGCCAGCAGCTTGGCGACAGGGAATGAGCAGTTCTTC. It encodes CASSLATGNEQFF. Filled out from reference TRBV5-1 and TRBJ2-1, the complete variable domain reads KAGVTQTPRYLIKTRGQQVTLSCSPISGHRSVSWYQQTPGQGLQFLFEYFSETQRNKGNFPGRFSGRQFSNSRSEMNVSTLELGDSALYLCASSLATGNEQFFGPGTRLTVL.